The clone carrying this TCR beta chain was observed a few times. Its antigen is still unknown. CDR1 and CDR2 from the germline V gene are SGHAT and FQNNGV. The CDR3 has 15 amino acids. Trimming pared 7 bases from V and 3 bases from J, leaving 19 bases between. The data originate from a study of regulatory T cells in long-lasting Graves disease. Study-level background: Persistence in Graves' disease required over 5 years of antithyroid drugs plus positive TSH receptor antibodies.

Time point described: persistent/refractory GD, antithyroid drugs over 5 years with positive TRAb. PBMC RNA served as the TCR library source. Findings of the study overall: More public clonotypes were shared by persistent patients (2,741) than by new patients (roughly 1,000).

Investigators prepared the TCR beta libraries by applying iRepertoire HTBI primers and Arm-PCR of CDR3 regions. TCRdb processed the multiplex PCR reads anew with MiXCR; each CDR3 protein has one entry. The sample carries about 470,000 distinct CDR3 sequences, 20% to 25% recorded once. This clonotype was sampled from a female donor with Graves disease. The sequenced sample was peripheral blood mononuclear cells (PBMCs), obtained when the disease was refractory, from a patient treated with antithyroid drugs. The genes are TRBV11-2 and TRBJ2-7, with D perhaps TRBD2 (7 bases). This CDR3 is CASTWARGAFYEQYF. CDR3 DNA sequence: TGTGCCAGCACCTGGGCCCGGGGGGCATTCTACGAGCAGTACTTC.